The rows below give T cell receptor beta chains drawn from one sample of a study of T cells after yellow fever vaccination. TCRdb reanalysed the 5' RACE reads using MiXCR and keeps one entry per CDR3 protein. The table has a few hundred thousand distinct CDR3 sequences, roughly 4% seen once; the top ten hold around 24%. Sequencing used PBMCs, obtained 5 days after the yellow fever booster vaccination. These receptor sequences come from a man aged 18-30 years who received the YFV17D yellow fever vaccine. CDR3s include the opening cysteine and the closing phenylalanine or tryptophan. The D gene is left open where the match is weak. Expanded clones get a size class; other rows say once, few or many, or leave the size out.

v_gene	j_gene	abundance	d_gene	CDR3nt	CDR3aa
TRBV10-3	TRBJ2-5	-	-	TGTGCCACTCAGGGTGGGGAGACCCAGTACTTC	CATQGGETQYF
TRBV7-2	TRBJ2-1	many	-	TGTGCCAGCAGCTTAACCAGGGACTGGATTAGGGGCTTC	CASSLTRDWIRGF
TRBV18	TRBJ2-3	many	TRBD1	TGTGCCAGCTCACAGTCGCAGGGGGACACAGATACGCAGTATTTT	CASSQSQGDTDTQYF
TRBV4-3	TRBJ1-1	-	-	TGCGCCAGCCGCCGACAGGCAACGAACACTGAAGCTTTCTTT	CASRRQATNTEAFF
TRBV5-1	TRBJ2-1	few	TRBD1	TGCGCCAGCAGCTCTGGACAGGGAATACCCACTTACAATGAGCAGTTCTTC	CASSSGQGIPTYNEQFF
TRBV4-1	TRBJ2-7	-	-	TGCGCCAGCAGCCAGCTGGGTAGCGCCGATTACGAGCAGTACTTC	CASSQLGSADYEQYF
TRBV12-3/TRBV12-4	TRBJ2-2	many	-	TGTGCCAGCAGAGACACCGGGGAGCTGTTTTTT	CASRDTGELFF
TRBV6-1	TRBJ2-5	many	TRBD1	TGTGCCAGCAGGTCGGACAGGGCGCAAGAGACCCAGTACTTC	CASRSDRAQETQYF
TRBV29-1	TRBJ1-1	few	-	TGCAGCGTTGTCCGCAGGGACTTGAAAGAAGCTTTCTTT	CSVVRRDLKEAFF
TRBV14	TRBJ2-2	few	-	TGTGCCAGCAGTCAGCGAAAAAAGGGCGGGGAGCTGTTTTTT	CASSQRKKGGELFF
TRBV4-1	TRBJ1-5	-	-	TGCGCCAGCAGCAAGAGGGCCCTGCAGGGCACTAGCAATCAGCCCCAGCATTTT	CASSKRALQGTSNQPQHF
TRBV21-1	TRBJ2-5	-	-	TGTGCCAGCAAATTACAACGCCCAGGGACCCAGTACTTC	CASKLQRPGTQYF
TRBV4-3	TRBJ2-2	few	-	TGCGCCAGCAGCCAACGGGTGGTCTGGGACACTAAACGGGACACCGGGGAGCTGTTTTTT	CASSQRVVWDTKRDTGELFF
TRBV6-2/TRBV6-3	TRBJ2-1	-	-	TGTGCCAGCAGCGACCCGGCCCCCAACAATGAGCAGTTCTTC	CASSDPAPNNEQFF
TRBV20-1	TRBJ1-2	many	-	TGCAGTGCTCGAAGCCCGGGGTACTATGGCTACACCTTC	CSARSPGYYGYTF
TRBV5-1	TRBJ1-4	few	-	TGCGCCAGCAGCTTGGAGGGGGGACTTGCAACTAATGAAAAACTGTTTTTT	CASSLEGGLATNEKLFF
TRBV6-5	TRBJ2-2	-	-	TGTGCCAGCAGTTACTCGGATTTCACCGGACCCGGGGAGCTGTTTTTT	CASSYSDFTGPGELFF
TRBV5-1	TRBJ1-6	many	-	TGCGCCAGCAGCATCCTCCCGACAGGCACGGGTTCACCCCTCCACTTT	CASSILPTGTGSPLHF
TRBV11-2	TRBJ2-1	many	-	TGTGCCAGCAGTCTGGTAGGTAATGAGCAGTTCTTC	CASSLVGNEQFF